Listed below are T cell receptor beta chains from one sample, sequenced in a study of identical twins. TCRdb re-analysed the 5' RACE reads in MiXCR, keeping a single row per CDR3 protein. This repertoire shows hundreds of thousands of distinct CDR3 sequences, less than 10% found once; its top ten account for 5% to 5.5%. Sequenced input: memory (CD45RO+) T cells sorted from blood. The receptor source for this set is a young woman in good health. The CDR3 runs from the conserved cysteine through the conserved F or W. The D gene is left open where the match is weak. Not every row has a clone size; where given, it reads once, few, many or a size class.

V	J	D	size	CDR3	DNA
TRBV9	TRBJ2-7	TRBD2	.	CASSVSGLAGVREQYF	TGTGCCAGCAGCGTCAGCGGACTAGCGGGAGTCCGGGAGCAGTACTTC
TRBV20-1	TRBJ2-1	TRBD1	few	CSASSGGQGYNEQFF	TGCAGTGCTAGTTCAGGTGGACAGGGTTACAATGAGCAGTTCTTC
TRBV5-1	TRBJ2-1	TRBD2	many	CASSFVAGGGYEQFF	TGCGCCAGCAGCTTTGTAGCGGGAGGTGGCTATGAGCAGTTCTTC
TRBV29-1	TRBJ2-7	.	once	CSVGGELGFYEQYF	TGCAGCGTTGGGGGGGAACTTGGGTTCTACGAGCAGTACTTC
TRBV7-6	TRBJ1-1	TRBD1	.	CASSLSGTGDTEAFF	TGTGCCAGCAGCTTATCTGGGACAGGGGACACTGAAGCTTTCTTT
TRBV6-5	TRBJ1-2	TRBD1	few	CASSYYRQGARGYTF	TGTGCCAGCAGTTATTATAGACAGGGGGCTCGCGGCTACACCTTC
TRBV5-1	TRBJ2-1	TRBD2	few	CASSSSVAGGNEQFF	TGCGCCAGCAGCTCGAGCGTGGCGGGAGGGAATGAGCAGTTCTTC
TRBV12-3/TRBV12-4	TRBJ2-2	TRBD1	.	CASSGWDSFTGELFF	TGTGCCAGCAGTGGATGGGACAGCTTCACCGGGGAGCTGTTTTTT
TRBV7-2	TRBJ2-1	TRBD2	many	CASSLESSGYYNEQFF	TGTGCCAGCAGCTTAGAATCTAGCGGGTACTACAATGAGCAGTTCTTC
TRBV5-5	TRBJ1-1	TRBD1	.	CASSLSLGTGNTEAFF	TGTGCCAGCAGCTTGTCTCTCGGGACAGGGAACACTGAAGCTTTCTTT
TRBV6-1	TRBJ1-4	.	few	CASSVQGEVGELFF	TGTGCCAGCAGCGTACAGGGAGAAGTTGGCGAACTGTTTTTT
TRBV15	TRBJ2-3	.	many	CATSRSKDSGTRLTDTQYF	TGTGCCACCAGCAGGTCGAAGGATTCCGGGACACGGCTCACAGATACGCAGTATTTT
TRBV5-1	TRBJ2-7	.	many	CASSLAAFYEQYF	TGCGCCAGCAGCTTGGCAGCCTTCTACGAGCAGTACTTC
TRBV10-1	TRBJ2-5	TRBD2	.	CASSPGRAGETQYF	TGCGCCAGCAGCCCCGGGAGGGCCGGGGAGACCCAGTACTTC
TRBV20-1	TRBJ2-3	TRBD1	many	CSARSGGLDTQYF	TGCAGTGCTAGGTCAGGGGGCTTGGATACGCAGTATTTT
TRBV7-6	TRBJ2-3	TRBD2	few	CASSGLAGGRDTQYF	TGTGCCAGCAGCGGACTAGCGGGGGGGAGAGATACGCAGTATTTT
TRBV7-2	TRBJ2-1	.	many	CASSSMTTGLSEQFF	TGTGCCAGCAGCTCAATGACAACAGGTCTTTCGGAGCAGTTCTTC
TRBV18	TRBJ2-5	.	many	CASSPSQQETQYF	TGTGCCAGCTCACCATCCCAACAAGAGACCCAGTACTTC
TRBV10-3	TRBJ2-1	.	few	CAISRVREPYNEQFF	TGTGCCATCAGTCGAGTTAGGGAACCCTACAATGAGCAGTTCTTC
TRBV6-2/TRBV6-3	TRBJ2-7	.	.	CASSYKGGRIYEQYF	TGTGCCAGCAGTTACAAAGGAGGACGGATCTACGAGCAGTACTTC
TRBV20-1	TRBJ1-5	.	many	CSAGTLDQPQHF	TGCAGTGCTGGGACACTGGATCAGCCCCAGCATTTT
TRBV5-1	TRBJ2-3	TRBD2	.	CASSSLPGAISGGTQYF	TGCGCCAGCAGCTCCCTGCCCGGGGCCATAAGCGGGGGTACGCAGTATTTT
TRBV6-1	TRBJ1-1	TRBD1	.	CASIRTGGGTEAFF	TGTGCCAGCATCCGAACAGGGGGGGGCACTGAAGCTTTCTTT
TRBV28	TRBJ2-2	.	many	CASLGAGELFF	TGTGCCAGCCTCGGGGCCGGGGAGCTGTTTTTT
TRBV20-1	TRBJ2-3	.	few	CSAAWGGPSTDTQYF	TGCAGTGCTGCCTGGGGCGGGCCTAGCACAGATACGCAGTATTTT
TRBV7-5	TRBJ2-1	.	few	CISVLYLAEDNEQFF	.
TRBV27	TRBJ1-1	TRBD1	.	CASWGPTGVAFF	TGTGCCAGCTGGGGCCCTACAGGGGTAGCTTTCTTT
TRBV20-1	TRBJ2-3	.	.	CSAADGITDTQYF	TGCAGTGCCGCGGACGGGATCACAGATACGCAGTATTTT
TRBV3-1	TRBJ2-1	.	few	CASSQRHSGVRYNEQFF	TGTGCCAGCAGCCAGAGACATAGCGGCGTTCGATACAATGAGCAGTTCTTC
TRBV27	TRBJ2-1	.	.	CASSLSSYSRNELFF	TGTGCCAGCAGTTTATCTTCCTATAGTCGCAATGAGCTGTTCTTC
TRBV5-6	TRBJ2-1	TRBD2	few	CASSLVLAGVNEQFF	TGTGCCAGCAGCTTGGTGCTAGCGGGGGTAAATGAGCAGTTCTTC
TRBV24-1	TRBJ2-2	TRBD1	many	CATSDLPTGDGTGELFF	TGTGCCACCAGTGATTTGCCGACAGGGGATGGCACCGGGGAGCTGTTTTTT
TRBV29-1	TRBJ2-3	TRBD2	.	CSVLRAGTDTQYF	TGCAGCGTTCTCCGAGCGGGGACAGATACGCAGTATTTT
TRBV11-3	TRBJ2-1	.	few	CASSLAIGGGDEQFF	TGTGCCAGCAGCTTAGCCATTGGGGGGGGCGATGAGCAGTTCTTC
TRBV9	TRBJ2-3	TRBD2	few	CASSLSGGTGTDTQYF	TGTGCCAGCAGCCTTAGCGGGGGAACAGGCACAGATACGCAGTATTTT
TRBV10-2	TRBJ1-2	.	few	CASRAGRYGYTF	TGCGCCAGCAGGGCGGGGAGGTATGGCTACACCTTC
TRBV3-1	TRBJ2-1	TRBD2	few	CASSQDLTSGRDEQFF	TGTGCCAGCAGCCAAGATCTGACTAGCGGGAGGGATGAGCAGTTCTTC
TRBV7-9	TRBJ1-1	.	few	CASSLQGVTEAFF	TGTGCCAGCAGCCTACAGGGTGTCACTGAAGCTTTCTTT
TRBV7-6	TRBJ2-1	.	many	CASSLRNGETSYNEQFF	TGTGCCAGCAGCTTAAGGAACGGGGAGACCTCCTACAATGAGCAGTTCTTC
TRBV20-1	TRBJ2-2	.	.	CSARTTWNTGELFF	TGCAGTGCCAGGACTACATGGAACACCGGGGAGCTGTTTTTT
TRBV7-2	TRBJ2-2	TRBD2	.	CASSLAFGLAGVRRGELFF	TGTGCCAGCAGCTTAGCCTTCGGACTAGCGGGAGTACGACGCGGGGAGCTGTTTTTT
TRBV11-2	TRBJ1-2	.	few	CASSPNTDNYGYTF	TGTGCCAGCAGCCCAAATACCGATAACTATGGCTACACCTTC
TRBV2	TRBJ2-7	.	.	CASSERQGSYEQYF	TGTGCCAGCAGTGAACGGCAGGGGAGCTACGAGCAGTACTTC
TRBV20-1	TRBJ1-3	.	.	CSAREGNGNTIYF	TGCAGTGCTAGAGAAGGAAACGGAAACACCATATATTTT
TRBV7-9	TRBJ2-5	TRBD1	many	CASSLGQGVVGQETQYF	TGTGCCAGCAGCTTGGGACAGGGAGTAGTGGGCCAAGAGACCCAGTACTTC
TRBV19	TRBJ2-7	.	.	CASSRDALSSYEQYF	TGTGCCAGTAGTCGTGACGCACTAAGTTCCTACGAGCAGTACTTC